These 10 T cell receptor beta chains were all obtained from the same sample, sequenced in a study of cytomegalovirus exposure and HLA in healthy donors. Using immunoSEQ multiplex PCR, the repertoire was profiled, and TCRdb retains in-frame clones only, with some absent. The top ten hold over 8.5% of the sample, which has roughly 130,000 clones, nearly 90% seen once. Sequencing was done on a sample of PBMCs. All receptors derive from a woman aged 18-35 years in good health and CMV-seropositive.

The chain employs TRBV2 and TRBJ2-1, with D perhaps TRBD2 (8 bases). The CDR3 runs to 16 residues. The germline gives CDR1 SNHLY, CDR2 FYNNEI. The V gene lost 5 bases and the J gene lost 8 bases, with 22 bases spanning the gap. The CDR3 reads CASSHNRGGGPYEQFF. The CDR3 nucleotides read TGTGCCAGCAGTCACAACAGGGGCGGGGGGCCATATGAGCAGTTCTTC.

CDR3 nucleotides: TGTGCCACCAGCAGAGGAAAAGGGGGCCAGCCCCAGCATTTT. This translates into CATSRGKGGQPQHF. The rearrangement links TRBV15 to TRBJ1-5; 7 bases match TRBD1. The junction had 4 bases not matched to a gene; V was cut back by 1 base and J by 7 bases. CDR1 is LNHNV, CDR2 YYDKDF, per germline (reference sequence). The CDR3 runs to 14 residues.

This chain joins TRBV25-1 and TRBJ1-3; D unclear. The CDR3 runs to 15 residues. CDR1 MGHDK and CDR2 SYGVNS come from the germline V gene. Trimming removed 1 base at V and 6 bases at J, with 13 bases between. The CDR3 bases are TGTGCCAGCAGTGAATCCGCGGTCCTCTCAAACACCATATATTTT. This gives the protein CASSESAVLSNTIYF.

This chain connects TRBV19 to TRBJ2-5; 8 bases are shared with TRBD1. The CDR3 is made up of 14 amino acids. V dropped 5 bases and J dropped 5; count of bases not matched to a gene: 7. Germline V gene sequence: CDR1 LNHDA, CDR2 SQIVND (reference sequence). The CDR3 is CASSLRTGSETQYF. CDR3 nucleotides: TGTGCCAGTAGTCTCCGGACAGGGTCGGAGACCCAGTACTTC.

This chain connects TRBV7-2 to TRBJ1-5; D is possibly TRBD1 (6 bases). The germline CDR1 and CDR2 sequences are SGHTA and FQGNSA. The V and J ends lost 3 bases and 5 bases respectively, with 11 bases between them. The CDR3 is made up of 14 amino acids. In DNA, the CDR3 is TGTGCCAGCAGCTTTTACAGGGTGGATCAGCCCCAGCATTTT. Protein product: CASSFYRVDQPQHF. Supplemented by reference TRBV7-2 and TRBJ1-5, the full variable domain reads GAGVSQSPSNKVTEKGKDVELRCDPISGHTALYWYRQSLGQGLEFLIYFQGNSAPDKSGLPSDRFSAERTGGSVSTLTIQRTQQEDSAVYLCASSFYRVDQPQHFGDGTRLSIL.

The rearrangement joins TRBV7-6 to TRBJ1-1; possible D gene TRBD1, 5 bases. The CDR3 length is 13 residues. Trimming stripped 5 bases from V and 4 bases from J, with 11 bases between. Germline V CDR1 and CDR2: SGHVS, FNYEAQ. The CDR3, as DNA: TGTGCCAGCAGCCCCCACAGGCCCACTGAAGCTTTCTTT. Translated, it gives CASSPHRPTEAFF. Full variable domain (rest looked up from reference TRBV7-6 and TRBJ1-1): GAGVSQSPRYKVTKRGQDVALRCDPISGHVSLYWYRQALGQGPEFLTYFNYEAQQDKSGLPNDRFSAERPEGSISTLTIQRTEQRDSAMYRCASSPHRPTEAFFGQGTRLTVV.

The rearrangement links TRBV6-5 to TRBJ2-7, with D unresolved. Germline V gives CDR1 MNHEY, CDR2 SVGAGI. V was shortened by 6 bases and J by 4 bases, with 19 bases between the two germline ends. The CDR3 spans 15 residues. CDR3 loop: CASRFDNTNRYEQYF. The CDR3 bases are TGTGCCAGCAGGTTTGACAACACCAATCGGTACGAGCAGTACTTC.

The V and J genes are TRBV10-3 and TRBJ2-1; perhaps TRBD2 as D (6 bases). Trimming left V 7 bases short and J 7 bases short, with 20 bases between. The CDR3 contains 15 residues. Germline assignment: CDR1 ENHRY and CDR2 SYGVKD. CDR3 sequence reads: CAITRMDGGANEQFF. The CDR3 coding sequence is TGTGCCATCACCCGTATGGACGGCGGGGCTAATGAGCAGTTCTTC.

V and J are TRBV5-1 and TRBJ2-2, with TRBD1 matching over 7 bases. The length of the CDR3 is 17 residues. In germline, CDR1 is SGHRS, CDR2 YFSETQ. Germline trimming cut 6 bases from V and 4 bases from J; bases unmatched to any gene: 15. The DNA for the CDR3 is TGCGCCAGCACCCTTCACTCGAACAGGGGAGTCACCGGGGAGCTGTTTTTT. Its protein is CASTLHSNRGVTGELFF.

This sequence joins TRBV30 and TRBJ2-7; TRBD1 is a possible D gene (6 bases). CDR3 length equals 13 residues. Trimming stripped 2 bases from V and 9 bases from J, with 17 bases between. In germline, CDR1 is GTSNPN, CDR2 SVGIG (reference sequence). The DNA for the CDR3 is TGTGCCTGGAGTATCAGGGGCGGACAGAGGCAGTACTTC. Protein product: CAWSIRGGQRQYF.